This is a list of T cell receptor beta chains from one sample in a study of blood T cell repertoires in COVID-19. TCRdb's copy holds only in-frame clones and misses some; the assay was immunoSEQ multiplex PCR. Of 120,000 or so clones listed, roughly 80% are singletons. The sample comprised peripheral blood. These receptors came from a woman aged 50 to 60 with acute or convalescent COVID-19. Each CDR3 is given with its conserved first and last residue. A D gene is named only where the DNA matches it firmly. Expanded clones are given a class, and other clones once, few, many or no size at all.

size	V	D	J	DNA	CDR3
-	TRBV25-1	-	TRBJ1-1	TGTGCCAGCAGTGAATTTACAGAGCAAGCTTTCTTT	CASSEFTEQAFF
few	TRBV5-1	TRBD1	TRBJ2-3	TGCGCCAGCAGCACCGGGACAGGAGGGACAGATACGCAGTATTTT	CASSTGTGGTDTQYF
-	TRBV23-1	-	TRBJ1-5	TGCGCCAGCAGTCCCTTGGCGGGGGCCTTTAATCAGCCCCAGCATTTT	CASSPLAGAFNQPQHF
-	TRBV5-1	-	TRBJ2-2	TGCTGCCAGCGGGTTACCGGGGAGCTGTTTTTT	CCQRVTGELFF
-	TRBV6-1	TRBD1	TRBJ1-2	TGTGCCAGCAGTGAAGAGAGGGGGCTGGGTGGCTACACCTTC	CASSEERGLGGYTF
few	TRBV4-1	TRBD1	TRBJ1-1	TGCGCCAGCAGCCAACCCTACAGGGGGGTGAACACTGAAGCTTTCTTT	CASSQPYRGVNTEAFF
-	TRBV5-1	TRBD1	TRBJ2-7	TGCGCCAGCAGAAGGGCAGGGGGTATGATGGAGCAGTACTTC	CASRRAGGMMEQYF
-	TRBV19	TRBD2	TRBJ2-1	TGTGCCAGTAGTATAGAGAGCCTAGCGGCCCACAATGAGCAGTTCTTC	CASSIESLAAHNEQFF
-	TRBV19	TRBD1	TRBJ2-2	TGTGCCAGTATCGGCAGGGGGACCACCGGGGAGCTGTTTTTT	CASIGRGTTGELFF
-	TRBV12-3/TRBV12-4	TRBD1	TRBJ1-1	TGTGCCAGCGCACCGTCAGGGGGTAATGAAGCTTTCTTT	CASAPSGGNEAFF